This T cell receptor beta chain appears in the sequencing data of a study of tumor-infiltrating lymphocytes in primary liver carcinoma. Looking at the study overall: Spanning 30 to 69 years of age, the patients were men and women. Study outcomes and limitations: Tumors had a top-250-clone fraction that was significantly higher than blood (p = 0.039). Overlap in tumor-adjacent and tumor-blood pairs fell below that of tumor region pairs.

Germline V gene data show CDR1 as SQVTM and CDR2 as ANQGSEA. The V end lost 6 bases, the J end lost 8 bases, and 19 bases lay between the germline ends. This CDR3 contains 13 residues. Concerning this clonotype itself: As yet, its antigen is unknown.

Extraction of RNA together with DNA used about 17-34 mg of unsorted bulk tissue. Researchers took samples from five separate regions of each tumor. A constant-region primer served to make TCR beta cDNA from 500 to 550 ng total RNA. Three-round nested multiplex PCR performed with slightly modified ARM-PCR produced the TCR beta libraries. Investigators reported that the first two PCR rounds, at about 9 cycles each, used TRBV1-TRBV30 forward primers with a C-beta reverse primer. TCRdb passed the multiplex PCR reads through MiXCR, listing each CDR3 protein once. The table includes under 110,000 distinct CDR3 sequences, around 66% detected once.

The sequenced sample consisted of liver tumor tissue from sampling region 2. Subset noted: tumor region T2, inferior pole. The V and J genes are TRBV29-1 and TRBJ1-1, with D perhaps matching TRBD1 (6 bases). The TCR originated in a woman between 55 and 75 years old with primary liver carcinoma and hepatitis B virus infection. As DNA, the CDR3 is TGCAGCGTGGCGGAGACAGGAGGGGCGGAAGCTTTCTTT. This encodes CSVAETGGAEAFF.